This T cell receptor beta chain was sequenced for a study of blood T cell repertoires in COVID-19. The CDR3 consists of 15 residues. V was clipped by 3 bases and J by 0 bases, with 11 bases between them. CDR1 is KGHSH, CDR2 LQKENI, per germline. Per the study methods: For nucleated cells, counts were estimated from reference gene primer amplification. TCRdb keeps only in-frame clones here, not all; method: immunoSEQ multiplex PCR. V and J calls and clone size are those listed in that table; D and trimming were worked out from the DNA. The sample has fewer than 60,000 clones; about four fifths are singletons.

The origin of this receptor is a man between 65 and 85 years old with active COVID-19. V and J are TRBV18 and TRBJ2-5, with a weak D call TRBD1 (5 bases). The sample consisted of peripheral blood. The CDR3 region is CASSPPGLNQETQYF. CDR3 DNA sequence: TGTGCCAGCTCACCTCCAGGGTTGAACCAAGAGACCCAGTACTTC.